This T cell receptor (beta chain) was retrieved from a study of preoperative IRX-2 immunotherapy in early breast cancer (dated by TCRdb to the late 2010s). The V and J ends are trimmed by 4 bases and 6 bases, leaving 11 bases between them. Taken from the germline V gene, the CDR1 and CDR2 loops are SGHDN and FVKESK. The CDR3 covers 13 residues, taking in both the cysteine and the phenylalanine. Left in the record is the CDR3 DNA by itself, 39 bases read in frame from the first base. On this clone itself: There is no known antigen for this receptor. No much larger clone exists at a distance of one base, and base qualities are not known.

To prepare the library, the immunoSEQ multiplex PCR assay was applied. TCRdb's version of the immuneACCESS table is confined to in-frame rearrangements and falls short of the full clone set. An unresolved V gene accounts for under half of the shortfall where checked; the remainder is of unknown origin. The sample table lists about 3,000 clones, less than 80% of them with a count of one. Roughly 13% of the sample is taken by the ten largest. Per the publication, the treatment or condition label means: preoperative locoregional IRX-2 cytokine immunotherapy. The samples were obtained from a phase Ib study in which preoperative, locoregional IRX-2 cytokine immunotherapy intended to prime immune responses was tested. The donors were early-stage breast cancer patients who were given IRX-2 prior to surgery.

Recombination joined TRBV14 with TRBJ2-3, with the D call perhaps TRBD1 or TRBD2, as 5 bases match in each case. This clonotype was obtained from a human donor with breast cancer. Source: tumor tissue, taken after IRX-2 immunotherapy. The nucleotide sequence is TGTGCCAGCAGCCTCATCGGGACCGATACGCAGTATTTT. Its protein product is CASSLIGTDTQYF.